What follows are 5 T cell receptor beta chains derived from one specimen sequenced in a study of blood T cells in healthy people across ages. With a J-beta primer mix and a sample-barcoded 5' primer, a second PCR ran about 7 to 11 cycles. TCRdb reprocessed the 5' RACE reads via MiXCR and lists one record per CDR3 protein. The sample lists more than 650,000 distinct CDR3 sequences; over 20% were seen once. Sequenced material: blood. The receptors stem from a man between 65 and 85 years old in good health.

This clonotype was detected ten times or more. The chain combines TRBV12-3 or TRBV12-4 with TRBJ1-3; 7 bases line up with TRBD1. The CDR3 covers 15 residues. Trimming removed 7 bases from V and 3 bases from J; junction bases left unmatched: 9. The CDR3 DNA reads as TGTGCCAGCACCCGGTGGAGGGGGCTTGGAAACACCATATATTTT. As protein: CASTRWRGLGNTIYF.

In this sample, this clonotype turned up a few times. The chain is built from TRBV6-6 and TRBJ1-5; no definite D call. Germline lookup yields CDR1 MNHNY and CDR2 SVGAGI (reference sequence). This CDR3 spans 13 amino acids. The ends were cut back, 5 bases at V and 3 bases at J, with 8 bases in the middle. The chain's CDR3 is CASSPLANQPQHF. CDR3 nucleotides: TGTGCCAGCAGTCCCCTGGCCAATCAGCCCCAGCATTTT.

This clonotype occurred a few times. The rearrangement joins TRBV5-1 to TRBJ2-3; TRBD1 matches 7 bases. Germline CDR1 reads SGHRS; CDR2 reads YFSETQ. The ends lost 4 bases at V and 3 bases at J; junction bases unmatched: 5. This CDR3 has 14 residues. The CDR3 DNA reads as TGCGCCAGCAGCCCGGGACAGCCAACAGATACGCAGTATTTT. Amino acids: CASSPGQPTDTQYF.

The CDR3 here is CASRSGHRGLFGANVLTF. CDR3 DNA sequence: TGTGCCAGCAGGTCCGGGCACAGGGGGCTTTTTGGGGCCAACGTCCTGACTTTC. This chain connects TRBV12-3 or TRBV12-4 to TRBJ2-6; the match to TRBD1 covers 9 bases. With V trimmed by 6 bases and J by 3 bases, 12 bases remained unmatched. This CDR3 region has 18 residues.

In DNA form, the CDR3 reads TGTGCCAGCAGTCCGACTCTTCTCAGCACAGATACGCAGTATTTT. Protein: CASSPTLLSTDTQYF. The V and J genes are TRBV12-3 or TRBV12-4 and TRBJ2-3; D is unclear. CDR3 length equals 15 residues. The germline V and J ends were trimmed by 5 bases and 0 bases, with 12 bases remaining between them.